These T cell receptor beta chains were read from a single sample in a study of Tregs in tolerant kidney transplant recipients. Profiled with immunoSEQ multiplex PCR; TCRdb holds only in-frame clones, not every one. The sample has 45,000 to 55,000 clones, around 90% seen once. The material was CD8+ T cells from blood (PBMCs), obtained 24 months after the transplant. These receptors came from a human patient who received a combined kidney and bone marrow transplant. Some T cells could come from the graft donor. The CDR3 runs from the conserved cysteine through the conserved F or W. The D gene is left open where the match is weak. Clone sizes are given selectively: once, few, many, or a class where the clone is expanded.

TRBV11-2	-	TRBJ1-1	-	CASSLRGGGRTNTEAFF	TGTGCCAGCAGCTTACGTGGTGGTGGGAGAACGAACACTGAAGCTTTCTTT
TRBV6-6	-	TRBJ2-1	TRBD2	CASNYGGAHNEQFF	TGTGCCAGCAATTACGGGGGGGCTCACAATGAGCAGTTCTTC
TRBV5-8	-	TRBJ1-2	TRBD1	CASSHHTTTGGYGYTF	TGTGCCAGCAGCCACCATACTACTACAGGGGGCTATGGCTACACCTTC
TRBV6-1	-	TRBJ2-7	TRBD1	CASSEQAFDRASYEQYF	TGTGCCAGCAGTGAACAAGCCTTCGACAGGGCTTCCTACGAGCAGTACTTC
TRBV5-1	-	TRBJ2-7	-	CASSLASGTYEQYF	TGCGCCAGCAGCTTAGCTTCAGGCACCTACGAGCAGTACTTC
TRBV19	-	TRBJ2-1	TRBD2	CASSTGGGPYNEQFF	TGTGCCAGTAGTACGGGCGGGGGGCCTTACAATGAGCAGTTCTTC
TRBV4-2	-	TRBJ2-1	-	CASSQKEFVGGEQFF	TGTGCCAGCAGCCAAAAGGAGTTCGTGGGAGGTGAGCAGTTCTTC
TRBV4-3	few	TRBJ1-2	-	CASSQDQGNYGYTF	TGCGCCAGCAGCCAAGATCAGGGGAACTATGGCTACACCTTC
TRBV11-3	-	TRBJ1-2	TRBD1	CASSLGTGFGYTF	TGTGCCAGCAGCTTGGGGACAGGGTTTGGCTACACCTTC
TRBV13	-	TRBJ2-7	-	CASSLGPGLSYEQYF	TGTGCCAGCAGCTTAGGCCCTGGCCTCTCCTACGAGCAGTACTTC
TRBV5-1	-	TRBJ1-1	-	CASSLGIAGGPGEAFF	TGCGCCAGCAGCTTGGGTATCGCGGGGGGACCAGGTGAAGCTTTCTTT